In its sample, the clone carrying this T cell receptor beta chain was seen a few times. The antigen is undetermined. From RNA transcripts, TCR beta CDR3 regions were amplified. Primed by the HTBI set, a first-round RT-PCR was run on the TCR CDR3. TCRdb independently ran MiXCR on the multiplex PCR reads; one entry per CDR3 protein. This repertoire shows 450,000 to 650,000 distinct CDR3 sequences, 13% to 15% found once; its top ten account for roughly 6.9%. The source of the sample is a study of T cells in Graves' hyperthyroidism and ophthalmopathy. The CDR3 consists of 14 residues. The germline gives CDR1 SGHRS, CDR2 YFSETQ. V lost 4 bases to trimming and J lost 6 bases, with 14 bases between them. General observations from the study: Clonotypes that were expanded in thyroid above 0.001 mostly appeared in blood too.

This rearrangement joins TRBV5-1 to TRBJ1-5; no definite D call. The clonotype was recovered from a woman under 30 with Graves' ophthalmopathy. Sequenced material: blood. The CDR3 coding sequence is TGCGCCAGCAGCCCGGTGGAGGGCAGTCAGCCCCAGCATTTT. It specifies CASSPVEGSQPQHF.